This T cell receptor (beta chain) was sequenced during a study of graft-versus-host responses after intestinal transplantation. Study context: Multivisceral, liver-intestinal, or isolated intestinal transplants were given to recipients.

Produced via immunoSEQ multiplex PCR; TCRdb's table is partial and in-frame only. The sample lists over 20,000 clones, roughly 43% seen once, with 0.66% in the top ten. Germline CDR1 MNHNS, CDR2 SASEGT. Deletions cut 10 bases from V and 5 bases from J, with 17 bases between. CDR3 length: 13 amino acids. This clonotype was sampled from a human patient who received an intestinal transplant. The chain carries TRBV6-1 and TRBJ1-2, with a possible D match to TRBD1 (6 bases). The source material was alloreactive CD4+ T cells from a mixed lymphocyte reaction culture, sampled before intestinal transplant. Subset indicated: CFSE-low proliferating T cells sorted from roughly 6-day pre-transplant mixed lymphocyte reaction (GvH or HvG direction). The CDR3 DNA is TGTGCCACCTTACAGGGAATAAGATATGGCTACACCTTC. Amino acids: CATLQGIRYGYTF.